This section outlines one T cell receptor beta chain sequence together with its context. The entry originates in a study of blood T cell repertoires in COVID-19. Background on the study: Whether acute or convalescent, the COVID-19 samples came from the United States, Italy and Spain. The cDNA or gDNA used as material had been derived from T cells, B-cell-depleted T cells, or PBMCs.

Study processing details: From reference gene primer amplification, estimates of nucleated cell counts were derived. TCRdb's copy holds only in-frame clones and misses some; the assay was immunoSEQ multiplex PCR. V, J and clone size reflect that table, while D and trimming were determined from the DNA. The sample contains approximately 76,000 clones, 80% to 90% of which appear only once. The length of the CDR3 is 14 residues. The V and J ends lost 6 bases and 1 base respectively, with 12 bases between them. Germline lookup yields CDR1 LNHDA and CDR2 SQIVND (reference sequence). This TCR was sampled from an elderly man with active or convalescent COVID-19. This sequence joins TRBV19 and TRBJ1-1, with D perhaps matching TRBD1 (6 bases). Input material: peripheral blood. CDR3 protein: CASRTTGWNTEAFF. CDR3 DNA sequence: TGTGCCAGTAGGACGACAGGATGGAACACTGAAGCTTTCTTT.